This T cell receptor (beta chain) was captured by sequencing in a study of T-cell reconstitution after alpha-beta-depleted transplantation in children. Unique molecular identifiers were incorporated into the prepared TCRbeta library. TCRdb re-analysed the PCR reads in MiXCR, keeping a single row per CDR3 protein. Of roughly 300,000 distinct CDR3 sequences in the sample, 9% to 12% were seen once. CDR1 is SGHAT and CDR2 is FQNNGV in the germline V gene. V dropped 1 base and J dropped 5 bases, with 12 bases sitting between them. This CDR3 has 14 amino acids. The sample holds a few counts of this clonotype.

The sequence came from a human donor who donated a stem cell graft to a child with acute lymphoblastic leukemia. The chain uses TRBV11-2 and TRBJ2-7; D is possibly TRBD1 or TRBD2 (5 bases each). The sequenced sample was PBMCs from the stem cell graft donor, obtained from the stem cell graft. The DNA for the CDR3 is TGTGCCAGCAGCTTAGTTGTAGGGACCCACGAGCAGTACTTC. Protein product: CASSLVVGTHEQYF.